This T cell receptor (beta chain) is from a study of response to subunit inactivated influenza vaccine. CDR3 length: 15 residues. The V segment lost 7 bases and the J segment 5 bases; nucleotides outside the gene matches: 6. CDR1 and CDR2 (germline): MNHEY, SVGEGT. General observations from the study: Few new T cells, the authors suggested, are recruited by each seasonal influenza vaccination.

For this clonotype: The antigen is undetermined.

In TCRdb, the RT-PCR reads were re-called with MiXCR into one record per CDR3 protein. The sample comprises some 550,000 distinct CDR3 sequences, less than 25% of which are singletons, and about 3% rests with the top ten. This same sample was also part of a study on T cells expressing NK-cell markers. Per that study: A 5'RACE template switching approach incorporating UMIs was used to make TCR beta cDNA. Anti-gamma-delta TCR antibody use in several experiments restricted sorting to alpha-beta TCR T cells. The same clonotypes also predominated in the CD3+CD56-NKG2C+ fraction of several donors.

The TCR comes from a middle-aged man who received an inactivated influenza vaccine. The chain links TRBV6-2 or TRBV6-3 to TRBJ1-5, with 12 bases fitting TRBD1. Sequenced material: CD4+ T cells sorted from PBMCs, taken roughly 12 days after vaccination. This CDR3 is CASKQGQGAYQPQHF. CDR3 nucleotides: TGTGCCAGCAAACAGGGACAGGGGGCCTATCAGCCCCAGCATTTT.